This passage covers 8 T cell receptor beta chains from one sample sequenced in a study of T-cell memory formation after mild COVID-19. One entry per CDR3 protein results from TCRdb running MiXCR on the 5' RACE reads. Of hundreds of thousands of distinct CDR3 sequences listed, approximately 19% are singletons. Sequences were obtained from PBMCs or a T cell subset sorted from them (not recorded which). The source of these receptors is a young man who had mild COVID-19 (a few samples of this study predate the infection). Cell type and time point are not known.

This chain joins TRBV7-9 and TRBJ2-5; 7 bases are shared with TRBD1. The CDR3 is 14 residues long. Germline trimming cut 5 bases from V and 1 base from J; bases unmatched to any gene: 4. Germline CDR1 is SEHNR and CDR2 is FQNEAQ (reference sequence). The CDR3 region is CASSRGGFQETQYF. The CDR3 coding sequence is TGTGCCAGCAGCCGAGGGGGCTTCCAAGAGACCCAGTACTTC.

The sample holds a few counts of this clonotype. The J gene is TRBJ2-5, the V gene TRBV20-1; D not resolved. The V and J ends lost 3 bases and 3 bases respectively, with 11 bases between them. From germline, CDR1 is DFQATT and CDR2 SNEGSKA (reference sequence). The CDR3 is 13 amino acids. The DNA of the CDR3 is TGCAGTGCTAGGGACGGCAAGAAAGAGACCCAGTACTTC. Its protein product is CSARDGKKETQYF.

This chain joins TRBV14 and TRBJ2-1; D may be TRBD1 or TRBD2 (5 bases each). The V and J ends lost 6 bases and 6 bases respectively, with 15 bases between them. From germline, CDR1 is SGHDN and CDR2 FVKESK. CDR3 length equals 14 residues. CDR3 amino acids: CASSPRGEVNEQFF. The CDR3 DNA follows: TGTGCCAGCAGTCCGAGGGGAGAAGTCAATGAGCAGTTCTTC.

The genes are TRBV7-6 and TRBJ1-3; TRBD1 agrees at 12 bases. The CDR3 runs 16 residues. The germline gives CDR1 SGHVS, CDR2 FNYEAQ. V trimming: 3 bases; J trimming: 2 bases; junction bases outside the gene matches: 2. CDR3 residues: CASSLGQGATGNTIYF. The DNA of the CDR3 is TGTGCCAGCAGCTTGGGACAGGGGGCTACTGGAAACACCATATATTTT.

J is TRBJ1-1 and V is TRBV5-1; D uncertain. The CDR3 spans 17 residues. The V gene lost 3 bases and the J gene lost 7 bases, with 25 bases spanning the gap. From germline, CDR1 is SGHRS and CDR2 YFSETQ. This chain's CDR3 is CASSWSYGNRGKGEAFF. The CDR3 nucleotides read TGCGCCAGCAGCTGGAGCTATGGAAACCGAGGGAAGGGTGAAGCTTTCTTT.

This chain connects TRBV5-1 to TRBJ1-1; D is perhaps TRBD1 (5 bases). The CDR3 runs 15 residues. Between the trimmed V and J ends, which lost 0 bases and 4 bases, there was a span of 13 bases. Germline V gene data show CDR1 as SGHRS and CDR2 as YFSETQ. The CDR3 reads CASSLDQGRGTEAFF. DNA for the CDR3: TGCGCCAGCAGCTTGGATCAGGGAAGGGGCACTGAAGCTTTCTTT. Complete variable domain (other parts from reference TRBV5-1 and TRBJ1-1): KAGVTQTPRYLIKTRGQQVTLSCSPISGHRSVSWYQQTPGQGLQFLFEYFSETQRNKGNFPGRFSGRQFSNSRSEMNVSTLELGDSALYLCASSLDQGRGTEAFFGQGTRLTVV.

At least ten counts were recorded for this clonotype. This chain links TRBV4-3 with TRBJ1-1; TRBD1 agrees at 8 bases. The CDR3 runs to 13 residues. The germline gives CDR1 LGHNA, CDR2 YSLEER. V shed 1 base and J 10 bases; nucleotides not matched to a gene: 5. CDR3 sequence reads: CASSQGQGLRAFF. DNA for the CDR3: TGCGCCAGCAGCCAAGGACAGGGGCTACGAGCTTTCTTT.

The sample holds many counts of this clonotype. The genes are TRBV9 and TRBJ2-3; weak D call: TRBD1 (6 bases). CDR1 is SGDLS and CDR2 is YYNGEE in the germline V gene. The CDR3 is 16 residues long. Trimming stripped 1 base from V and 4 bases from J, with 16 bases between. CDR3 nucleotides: TGTGCCAGCAGCGTATTGGGGGCCGTTCGACCAGATACGCAGTATTTT. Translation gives CASSVLGAVRPDTQYF.